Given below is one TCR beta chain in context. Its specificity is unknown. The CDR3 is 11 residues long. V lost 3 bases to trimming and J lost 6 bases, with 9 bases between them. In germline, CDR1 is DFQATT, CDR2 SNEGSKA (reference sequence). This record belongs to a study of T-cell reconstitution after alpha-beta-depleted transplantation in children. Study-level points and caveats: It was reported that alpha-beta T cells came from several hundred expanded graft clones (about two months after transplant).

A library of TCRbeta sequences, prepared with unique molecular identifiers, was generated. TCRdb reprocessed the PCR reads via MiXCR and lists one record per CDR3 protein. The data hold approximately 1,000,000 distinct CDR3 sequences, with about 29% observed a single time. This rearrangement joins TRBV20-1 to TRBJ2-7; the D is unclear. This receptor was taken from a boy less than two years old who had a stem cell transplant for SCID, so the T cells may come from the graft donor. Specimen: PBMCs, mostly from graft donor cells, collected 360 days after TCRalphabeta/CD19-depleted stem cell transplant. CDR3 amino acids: CSASPGLEQYF. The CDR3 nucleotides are TGCAGTGCTAGTCCCGGGCTCGAGCAGTACTTC.